The 18 T cell receptor beta chains reported below all come from one sample, sequenced in a study of beta chain features in type 1 diabetes. Every bit of the isolated RNA underwent reverse transcription, so sequencing read expressed TCRB transcripts. Assay: immunoSEQ multiplex PCR; the TCRdb copy retains only in-frame clones and omits some. The table lists roughly 310,000 clones, 9.5% to 11% of them singletons. The source material was naive CD4+ T cells from blood. All receptors come from a woman aged 25-40 years in good health.

This clone was seen a handful of times. One end of the junction fails to match germline, which may point to a read error. This chain links TRBV7-2 with TRBJ1-2; tentatively, D is TRBD1 (6 bases). Germline V CDR1 and CDR2: SGHTA, FQGNSA. This CDR3 is built from 13 residues. CDR3 DNA: TGTGCCAGCAGTCGACAGGCTAAATATGGCTACACCTTC. Amino acid sequence: CASSRQAKYGYTF.

V and J are TRBV6-5 and TRBJ2-5; tentatively, D is TRBD1 (6 bases). V was trimmed by 6 bases and J by 5 bases, leaving 16 bases between them. Germline-derived CDR1 and CDR2 are MNHEY and SVGAGI. There are 14 residues in the CDR3. CDR3 protein: CASRTPLRGETQYF. In nucleotides, the CDR3 is TGTGCCAGCAGGACTCCCTTGAGGGGGGAGACCCAGTACTTC.

This clone was detected a few times. This chain links TRBV11-1 with TRBJ2-1, with a weak D call TRBD2 (6 bases). CDR1 is SGHAT, CDR2 FQDESV, per germline (reference sequence). V lost 2 bases and J 6 bases, leaving 14 bases between the germline ends. There are 15 residues in the CDR3. The CDR3 nucleotides are TGTGCCAGCAGCTTAAGAAGGGCCGGGGGCAATGAGCAGTTCTTC. It codes for CASSLRRAGGNEQFF.

In this sample, this clone turned up a few times. This chain joins TRBV4-1 and TRBJ1-1, with D maybe TRBD1 (6 bases). Germline V lookup: CDR1 MGHRA, CDR2 YSYEKL. This CDR3 is 14 amino acids long. Trimming removed 3 bases from V and 3 bases from J, with 11 bases in between. CDR3 residues: CASSHYRADTEAFF. Here the CDR3 DNA reads TGCGCCAGCAGCCATTACAGGGCGGACACTGAAGCTTTCTTT.

Of note for this clone: This sample also contains other DNA sequences that code for the same CDR3. V is TRBV7-2 and J is TRBJ1-5; tentative D call: TRBD1 (6 bases). Germline CDR1 SGHTA, CDR2 FQGNSA. Trimming took 4 bases from V and 2 from J, leaving 9 bases between them. The length of the CDR3 is 14 residues. Here the CDR3 reads CASSSRQGNQPQHF. The CDR3 coding sequence is TGTGCCAGCAGCTCACGACAGGGCAATCAGCCCCAGCATTTT.

V and J are TRBV7-9 and TRBJ2-2; 10 nucleotides align to TRBD2. Germline V gene sequence: CDR1 SEHNR, CDR2 FQNEAQ (reference sequence). This CDR3 is built from 15 residues. With 7 bases clipped from V and 5 bases from J, the junction kept 7 bases outside the gene matches. DNA of the CDR3: TGTGCCAGCATCCCAGCGGGAGGGGGAACCGGGGAGCTGTTTTTT. It is translated as CASIPAGGGTGELFF.

The gene calls are TRBV28 and TRBJ1-4, with D hard to call. This CDR3 is built from 14 residues. V was cut by 7 bases and J by 3 bases, with 12 bases left in between. Germline V lookup: CDR1 MDHEN, CDR2 SYDVKM. The CDR3 DNA sequence: TGTGCCAGCAATAACTTGTTGGCTAATGAAAAACTGTTTTTT. Translating gives CASNNLLANEKLFF.

A word on this clone: The junction shows a germline mismatch at one end, possibly a read error. The chain joins TRBV7-7 to TRBJ2-1; 12 nucleotides align to TRBD2. The germline CDR1 and CDR2 sequences are SSHAT and FNYEAQ (reference sequence). This CDR3 comprises 16 residues. CDR3 sequence reads: CASSLMTSGSNYEQFF. The CDR3 DNA follows: TGTGCTAGCAGCCTTATGACTAGCGGGAGTAACTATGAGCAGTTCTTC.

This clone was detected a few times. The chain has TRBV28 and TRBJ1-2; perhaps TRBD1 as D (5 bases). V was clipped by 0 bases and J by 5 bases, with 13 bases between them. Germline CDR1 reads MDHEN; CDR2 reads SYDVKM. The CDR3 spans 15 residues. Written as DNA, the CDR3 is TGTGCCAGCAGTTTATGGTCCCCGGGGGAATATGGCTACACCTTC. This sequence encodes CASSLWSPGEYGYTF.

The V and J genes are TRBV14 and TRBJ2-6; D not resolved. Germline-derived CDR1 and CDR2 are SGHDN and FVKESK. The CDR3 is 14 amino acids. V lost 5 bases and J 0 bases, leaving 5 bases between the germline ends. CDR3 loop: CASSVYSGANVLTF. The CDR3 nucleotides read TGTGCCAGCAGCGTTTACTCTGGGGCCAACGTCCTGACTTTC.

This clone was picked up a small number of times. The chain recombines TRBV19 with TRBJ2-2; D perhaps matches TRBD2 (5 bases). V was trimmed by 3 bases and J by 7 bases, leaving 9 bases between them. Germline CDR1 and CDR2: LNHDA and SQIVND (reference sequence). This CDR3 spans 13 amino acids. The CDR3 DNA is TGTGCCAGTAGTATCGAGCGGAACGGGGAGCTGTTTTTT. It codes for CASSIERNGELFF.

This chain links TRBV29-1 with TRBJ2-7, with 9 bases identical to TRBD1. V shed 7 bases and J 5 bases; nucleotides not matched to a gene: 9. The CDR3 has 13 residues. In germline, CDR1 is SQVTM, CDR2 ANQGSEA. CDR3 in DNA: TGCAGCGCTTCCGGGACAGGGAACGACGAGCAGTACTTC. It codes for CSASGTGNDEQYF.

The chain links TRBV5-1 to TRBJ2-1, with 10 bases aligning to TRBD1. This CDR3 has 15 amino acids. J gave up 5 bases and V 4 bases, and 6 bases lay outside the gene matches. CDR1 is SGHRS, CDR2 YFSETQ, per germline. The CDR3 loop reads CASSRDRGHDNEQFF. Here the CDR3 DNA reads TGCGCCAGCAGCCGTGACAGGGGGCACGACAATGAGCAGTTCTTC.

The chain recombines TRBV27 with TRBJ2-3, with 10 bases aligning to TRBD2. This CDR3 region has 15 residues. Germline trimming cut 7 bases from V and 6 bases from J; bases unmatched to any gene: 10. In germline, CDR1 is MNHEY, CDR2 SMNVEV (reference sequence). CDR3 DNA sequence: TGTGCCAGCACGCGACGGGGACTAGCGACGGATACGCAGTATTTT. It encodes CASTRRGLATDTQYF.

The chain employs TRBV30 and TRBJ2-5; possible D gene TRBD1, 6 bases. CDR3 length: 17 residues. Germline CDR1 is GTSNPN and CDR2 is SVGIG (reference sequence). The V end lost 6 bases, the J end lost 1 base, and 24 bases lay between the germline ends. The CDR3 sequence is CACHTKSFGTTQETQYF. DNA of the CDR3: TGTGCCTGCCACACCAAGTCCTTCGGGACAACCCAAGAGACCCAGTACTTC.

Only a few counts were recorded for this clone. This chain uses TRBV10-3 with TRBJ2-7, with a tentative D call TRBD2 (5 bases). V lost 6 bases and J lost 2, with 14 bases in between. Germline loops: CDR1 ENHRY, CDR2 SYGVKD. The CDR3 consists of 14 residues. The CDR3 DNA follows: TGTGCCATCAGCCCCGAGACGGGGACCTACGAGCAGTACTTC. Its protein product is CAISPETGTYEQYF.

The chain carries TRBV9 and TRBJ2-7; TRBD1 matches 9 bases. The CDR3 consists of 15 residues. V was pared by 4 bases and J by 7 bases, with 12 bases of the junction left unmatched. Germline lookup yields CDR1 SGDLS and CDR2 YYNGEE. Written as DNA, the CDR3 is TGTGCCAGCAGCCCTATAACAGGGGGCTCTGGGGAGCAGTACTTC. This encodes CASSPITGGSGEQYF.

This clone was detected only a few times. The chain joins TRBV5-1 to TRBJ1-1, with D unresolved. Deletions cut 4 bases from V and 5 bases from J, with 15 bases between. The CDR3 sequence is 14 residues long. Germline values: CDR1 SGHRS, CDR2 YFSETQ. The CDR3 nucleotides read TGCGCCAGCAGCCCGGACGGGATGGAAACTGAAGCTTTCTTT. Residues: CASSPDGMETEAFF.